Presented here are 19 T cell receptor beta chains from one specimen sequenced in a study of T cells in Graves' hyperthyroidism and ophthalmopathy. TCR beta CDR3 sequences were amplified from RNA transcripts. Carried out on the TCR CDR3, a first-round RT-PCR used the HTBI primer set. TCRdb fed the multiplex PCR reads into MiXCR, producing one record per CDR3 protein. The profile shows hundreds of thousands of distinct CDR3 sequences, approximately 15% of them singletons. The sequencing sample was made of blood. The receptors stem from a woman in her 40s with Graves' ophthalmopathy.

J is TRBJ2-4 and V is TRBV18, with D possibly TRBD2 on 6 matching bases. Trimming stripped 0 bases from V and 15 bases from J, with 12 bases between. The CDR3 is 12 residues long. The germline gives CDR1 KGHSH, CDR2 LQKENI. This CDR3 reads CASSPPAGSVYF. For the CDR3, the DNA is TGTGCCAGCTCACCACCGGCGGGGTCTGTGTACTTC.

The V and J genes are TRBV4-1 and TRBJ2-2; D perhaps matches TRBD2 (6 bases). There are 17 residues in the CDR3. CDR1 and CDR2 (germline): MGHRA, YSYEKL. The V gene lost 3 bases and the J gene lost 5 bases, with 19 bases spanning the gap. CDR3 nucleotides: TGCGCCAGCAGCCACCCCACGGGACGGGAGAGGACCGGGGAGCTGTTTTTT. It specifies CASSHPTGRERTGELFF.

This chain joins TRBV30 and TRBJ1-4; possibly TRBD1 for D (6 bases). V shed 4 bases and J shed 6 bases, with 18 bases lying between them. CDR1 is GTSNPN, CDR2 SVGIG, per germline (reference sequence). The CDR3 is 15 amino acids. The CDR3 nucleotides are TGTGCCTGGACCCCGGGGGCAGGGGAGGATGAAAAACTGTTTTTT. Its protein product is CAWTPGAGEDEKLFF.

This rearrangement joins TRBV6-1 to TRBJ2-7, with D uncertain. The germline gives CDR1 MNHNS, CDR2 SASEGT. The CDR3 consists of 17 residues. Trimming left V 11 bases short and J 2 bases short, with 28 bases between. The CDR3 sequence: CAGTYKGDPGSTYEQYF. The CDR3 DNA sequence: TGTGCCGGCACGTACAAGGGCGACCCAGGTTCTACCTACGAGCAGTACTTC.

The chain carries TRBV6-1 and TRBJ2-3, with D possibly being TRBD1 (5 bases). CDR1 and CDR2 (germline): MNHNS, SASEGT. Trimming pared 7 bases from V and 2 bases from J, leaving 16 bases between. This CDR3 is built from 15 residues. The CDR3 nucleotides read TGTGCCAGCACCGATTCTCAGGGCGCCACAGATACGCAGTATTTT. This sequence encodes CASTDSQGATDTQYF.

This clonotype has at least ten counts. The chain joins TRBV18 to TRBJ2-7; the D call may be TRBD1 or TRBD2 (6 bases each). The V gene lost 3 bases and the J gene lost 6 bases, with 18 bases spanning the gap. CDR3 length equals 15 residues. The germline CDR1 and CDR2 sequences are KGHSH and LQKENI. CDR3 region: CASSPPPGPGAEQYF. For the CDR3, the DNA is TGTGCCAGCTCACCTCCCCCGGGACCGGGGGCCGAGCAGTACTTC.

The rearrangement links TRBV6-1 to TRBJ1-4; a weak D match, TRBD1 (5 bases). The V and J ends lost 6 bases and 5 bases respectively, with 16 bases between them. This CDR3 spans 15 amino acids. The germline gives CDR1 MNHNS, CDR2 SASEGT. The CDR3 coding sequence is TGTGCCAGCAGCACTTGGGGGGGTATAAATGAAAAACTGTTTTTT. It translates to CASSTWGGINEKLFF.

This clonotype has ten or more counts. The chain has TRBV20-1 and TRBJ2-7; TRBD2 matches at 8 bases. The V gene end was trimmed by 6 bases and the J gene end by 0 bases; junction bases not matched to a gene: 7. Germline loops: CDR1 DFQATT, CDR2 SNEGSKA (reference sequence). The CDR3 has 14 amino acids. The CDR3 is CSAPLAATSYEQYF. As DNA, the CDR3 is TGCAGTGCCCCACTAGCGGCAACCTCCTACGAGCAGTACTTC.

The chain has TRBV12-3 or TRBV12-4 and TRBJ2-1; possibly TRBD2 for D (6 bases). The CDR3 runs 14 residues. Trimming left V 7 bases short and J 8 bases short, with 18 bases between. The CDR3 here is CASNTRTTKDEQFF. CDR3 coding DNA: TGTGCCAGCAATACTAGGACTACTAAAGATGAGCAGTTCTTC.

A note on this clonotype: It may be a read error: a sequence one base away is much more abundant. The chain has TRBV27 and TRBJ1-4, with 8 bases lining up with TRBD1. V shed 4 bases, J shed 6 bases, and the junction held 4 bases outside the gene matches. This CDR3 has 14 amino acids. CDR1 MNHEY and CDR2 SMNVEV come from the germline V gene (reference sequence). The CDR3 coding sequence is TGTGCCAGCAGTTCGGACAGGGCATATGAAAAACTGTTTTTT. It codes for CASSSDRAYEKLFF.

This clonotype was detected many times. The gene calls are TRBV6-1 and TRBJ1-5, with D perhaps TRBD1 (5 bases). The CDR3 totals 17 residues. V was shortened by 6 bases and J by 0 bases, with 18 bases between the two germline ends. Germline loops: CDR1 MNHNS, CDR2 SASEGT. The CDR3 DNA is TGTGCCAGCAGCGCCGGGACCTTACCTTATAGCAATCAGCCCCAGCATTTT. As protein: CASSAGTLPYSNQPQHF.

This clonotype occurred a few times. The chain joins TRBV29-1 to TRBJ1-2; 7 bases match TRBD1. This CDR3 has 15 residues. CDR1 and CDR2 (germline): SQVTM, ANQGSEA. V trimming: 2 bases; J trimming: 4 bases; junction bases outside the gene matches: 10. The CDR3 DNA is TGCAGCGTTGAACTTCGATCGGGACAGTTCTATGGCTACACCTTC. Translated: CSVELRSGQFYGYTF.

This clonotype was observed many times. The gene calls are TRBV20-1 and TRBJ2-7, with TRBD2 matching over 14 bases. The length of the CDR3 is 15 residues. V shed 4 bases and J 5 bases; nucleotides not matched to a gene: 7. Germline loops: CDR1 DFQATT, CDR2 SNEGSKA (reference sequence). The CDR3 spells CSATHGTSGRNEQYF. CDR3 bases: TGCAGTGCTACCCACGGGACTAGCGGGAGAAACGAGCAGTACTTC.

The V call is TRBV27, the J call TRBJ2-7; D possibly corresponds to TRBD2 (7 bases). Germline loops: CDR1 MNHEY, CDR2 SMNVEV (reference sequence). Between the trimmed V and J ends, which lost 1 base and 2 bases, there was a span of 15 bases. The CDR3 is 16 residues long. The CDR3 region is CASSLLGGGIAYEQYF. The CDR3 bases are TGTGCCAGCAGTTTATTAGGGGGGGGAATTGCCTACGAGCAGTACTTC.

This chain uses TRBV5-1 with TRBJ2-7, with 11 bases identical to TRBD1. Trimming at V came to 0 bases and at J to 3 bases, leaving 2 bases not matched to a gene. This CDR3 has 15 amino acids. Germline CDR1 and CDR2: SGHRS and YFSETQ. The CDR3 region has the DNA TGCGCCAGCAGCTTGGGTGGGACAGGGGGCTACGAGCAGTACTTC. Amino acids: CASSLGGTGGYEQYF.

This sequence joins TRBV14 and TRBJ2-1; no reliable D call. With 1 base removed from V and 5 bases from J, the gap between germline ends came to 12 bases. This CDR3 is 15 amino acids long. The germline CDR1 and CDR2 sequences are SGHDN and FVKESK. In nucleotides, the CDR3 is TGTGCCAGCAGCCAAGCACGAATCACAAACAATGAGCAGTTCTTC. Residues: CASSQARITNNEQFF.

The chain carries TRBV18 and TRBJ2-4; 16 positions agree with TRBD2. Germline assignment: CDR1 KGHSH and CDR2 LQKENI. The CDR3 runs 15 residues. V was pared by 5 bases and J by 13 bases, with 8 bases of the junction left unmatched. The chain's CDR3 is CASSEGTSGRAKQYF. CDR3 DNA sequence: TGTGCCAGCTCAGAAGGGACTAGCGGGAGGGCAAAACAGTACTTC.

This clonotype was detected ten times or more. V usage is TRBV7-6 and J usage is TRBJ1-1, with unresolved D. Germline values: CDR1 SGHVS, CDR2 FNYEAQ. Between the trimmed V and J ends, which lost 0 bases and 0 bases, there was a span of 8 bases. CDR3 size: 15 residues. DNA of the CDR3: TGTGCCAGCAGCTTAGCAGGAGACATGAACACTGAAGCTTTCTTT. This encodes CASSLAGDMNTEAFF.

The V gene is TRBV27, the J gene TRBJ2-2; a weak D match, TRBD1 (6 bases). The germline gives CDR1 MNHEY, CDR2 SMNVEV (reference sequence). The V end lost 5 bases, the J end lost 0 bases, and 19 bases lay between the germline ends. This CDR3 has 18 residues. The CDR3 sequence: CASSPPPGTSPNTGELFF. The CDR3 DNA is TGTGCCAGCAGTCCCCCTCCCGGGACATCCCCGAACACCGGGGAGCTGTTTTTT.